One sample yielded the 22 T cell receptor beta chains listed below, sequenced in a study of blood T cell repertoires in COVID-19. Data came from immunoSEQ multiplex PCR; TCRdb stores just in-frame clones and leaves some out. The sample shows roughly 140,000 clones, 84% of them seen only once. The sequenced sample consisted of peripheral blood. The receptors were sampled from a human donor in a cohort sampled during active COVID-19.

The V gene is TRBV28, the J gene TRBJ1-2, with a possible D match to TRBD1 (5 bases). Germline V gene data show CDR1 as MDHEN and CDR2 as SYDVKM. V was cut by 7 bases and J by 1 base, with 19 bases left in between. The CDR3 contains 16 residues. The chain's CDR3 is CASTLPAGDRNYGYTF. DNA of the CDR3: TGTGCCAGCACCCTCCCTGCGGGGGACCGTAACTATGGCTACACCTTC.

The chain couples TRBV21-1 to TRBJ1-1; whether TRBD1, the table's D call, matches the DNA was not checked. TRBV21-1 is assigned pseudogene status. There are 21 residues in the CDR3. For the CDR3, the DNA is TGTGCCAGCAGCAAAGCGGTATCCCAGGGCCTACCAACCGCCCAGAACACTGAAGCTTTCTTT. The encoded protein is CASSKAVSQGLPTAQNTEAFF.

As for this clone: The sample has other DNA sequences that encode this CDR3 too. The chain employs TRBV7-2 and TRBJ2-3, with a weak D call TRBD2 (5 bases). With 5 bases removed from V and 0 bases from J, the gap between germline ends came to 12 bases. The CDR3 contains 15 residues. From germline, CDR1 is SGHTA and CDR2 FQGNSA. The CDR3 reads CASSLRGPSTDTQYF. The CDR3 DNA reads as TGTGCCAGCAGCCTCCGGGGTCCTAGCACAGATACGCAGTATTTT.

The chain is built from TRBV28 and TRBJ2-3; 7 nucleotides match TRBD2. The CDR3 has 14 residues. V lost 7 bases, J lost 7 bases, and 11 bases stayed unmatched. The germline gives CDR1 MDHEN, CDR2 SYDVKM. In DNA, the CDR3 is TGTGCCAGCAAGTCCCCGGGAGGCGCGTATACGCAGTATTTT. Amino acids: CASKSPGGAYTQYF.

The rearrangement links TRBV11-2 to TRBJ1-1; 9 bases fit TRBD1. The germline V gene encodes CDR1 SGHAT and CDR2 FQNNGV. The CDR3 totals 14 residues. V lost 1 base, J lost 7 bases, and 4 bases stayed unmatched. This chain's CDR3 is CASSLGDRVIEAFF. The CDR3 nucleotides are TGTGCCAGCAGCTTAGGGGACAGGGTGATTGAAGCTTTCTTT.

This clone is a singleton in its sample. This chain links TRBV5-1 with TRBJ1-6, with D hard to call. The CDR3 runs 14 residues. Per the germline V gene, CDR1 is SGHRS and CDR2 is YFSETQ. The V and J ends lost 0 bases and 4 bases respectively, with 5 bases between them. The CDR3 region is CASSLVDYNSPLHF. The CDR3 region has the DNA TGCGCCAGCAGCTTGGTAGATTATAATTCACCCCTCCACTTT.

The chain combines TRBV27 with TRBJ1-6; D may be TRBD1 (6 bases). The CDR3 consists of 16 residues. Deletions cut 6 bases from V and 3 bases from J, with 15 bases between. CDR1 and CDR2 (germline): MNHEY, SMNVEV (reference sequence). The CDR3 nucleotides are TGTGCCAGCAGGTCCGGGGGGGGCCTCTATAATTCACCCCTCCACTTT. Protein sequence: CASRSGGGLYNSPLHF.

The CDR3 DNA reads TGTGCCAGCAGTTTACCGGCACGAGGTTCACCCCTCCACTTT. Translating gives CASSLPARGSPLHF. The genes are TRBV28 and TRBJ1-6; D is ambiguous. Germline V gives CDR1 MDHEN, CDR2 SYDVKM. This CDR3 comprises 14 residues. V gave up 2 bases and J gave up 9 bases, with 11 bases separating them.

This rearrangement joins TRBV20-1 to TRBJ2-7; no firm D call. The CDR3 runs 11 residues. The V end lost 6 bases, the J end lost 1 base, and 7 bases lay between the germline ends. Germline V gene sequence: CDR1 DFQATT, CDR2 SNEGSKA (reference sequence). The DNA of the CDR3 is TGCAGTGCGAGCAGGTCCTACGAGCAGTACTTC. Translating gives CSASRSYEQYF.

This chain uses TRBV19 with TRBJ1-3; TRBD1 is a possible D gene (5 bases). V was clipped by 7 bases and J by 2 bases, with 12 bases between them. This CDR3 contains 14 residues. Germline V gene data show CDR1 as LNHDA and CDR2 as SQIVND (reference sequence). CDR3 in amino acids: CASTWGVPGNTIYF. The DNA of the CDR3 is TGTGCCAGTACGTGGGGGGTACCTGGAAACACCATATATTTT.

The chain employs TRBV4-3 and TRBJ2-7; 11 bases fit TRBD2. Germline CDR1 and CDR2: LGHNA and YSLEER. This CDR3 is built from 17 residues. The V gene end was trimmed by 0 bases and the J gene end by 2 bases; junction bases not matched to a gene: 6. CDR3 protein: CASSQDGTSGGTYEQYF. The CDR3, as DNA: TGCGCCAGCAGCCAAGATGGAACTAGCGGGGGTACCTACGAGCAGTACTTC.

This chain uses TRBV7-2 with TRBJ1-6; D is unclear. CDR3 length: 16 amino acids. V lost 0 bases to trimming and J lost 0 bases, with 6 bases between them. Germline assignment: CDR1 SGHTA and CDR2 FQGNSA. The chain's CDR3 is CASSLAENSYNSPLHF. The CDR3 DNA reads TGTGCCAGCAGCTTAGCGGAGAACTCCTATAATTCACCCCTCCACTTT.

This rearrangement joins TRBV6-6 to TRBJ1-5; weak D call: TRBD1 (5 bases). The CDR3 has 13 amino acids. Germline lookup yields CDR1 MNHNY and CDR2 SVGAGI (reference sequence). V lost 6 bases and J lost 7, with 13 bases in between. The CDR3 DNA is TGTGCCAGCAGCTCCCGGACATCCCAGCCCCAGCATTTT. This codes for CASSSRTSQPQHF.

This CDR3 reads CASSPPAGSGNSPLHF. Written as DNA, the CDR3 is TGTGCCAGCAGTCCCCCCGCGGGGTCGGGGAATTCACCCCTCCACTTT. This chain joins TRBV28 and TRBJ1-6; D remains unclear. Trimming pared 5 bases from V and 7 bases from J, leaving 18 bases between. The CDR3 is made up of 16 amino acids. Germline CDR1 reads MDHEN; CDR2 reads SYDVKM.

V gene TRBV5-6 combines with J gene TRBJ1-1, with D possibly TRBD1 on 6 matching bases. This CDR3 has 14 amino acids. Per the germline V gene, CDR1 is SGHDT and CDR2 is YYEEEE. V was shortened by 2 bases and J by 8 bases, with 16 bases between the two germline ends. The CDR3 region has the DNA TGTGCCAGCAGCTTCCGGGCCCTAAGGGGGGAAGCTTTCTTT. It yields the protein CASSFRALRGEAFF.

The chain joins TRBV6-6 to TRBJ1-5; tentative D call: TRBD1 (6 bases). Germline loops: CDR1 MNHNY, CDR2 SVGAGI (reference sequence). Trimming removed 10 bases at V and 10 bases at J, with 17 bases between. This CDR3 region has 12 residues. The CDR3 sequence: CATWDMQFPQHF. The CDR3 bases are TGTGCCACCTGGGACATGCAGTTCCCCCAGCATTTT.

J is TRBJ1-1 and V is TRBV29-1; TRBD1 matches 8 bases. The CDR3 is made up of 15 amino acids. In germline, CDR1 is SQVTM, CDR2 ANQGSEA. With 6 bases clipped from V and 0 bases from J, the junction kept 9 bases outside the gene matches. In DNA, the CDR3 is TGCAGCGTCGCGACCGGGACAGGAATGAACACTGAAGCTTTCTTT. It is translated as CSVATGTGMNTEAFF.

J is TRBJ1-5 and V is TRBV4-1, with 11 bases that match TRBD1. V lost 2 bases, J lost 5 bases, and 2 bases stayed unmatched. The CDR3 has 15 residues. Germline CDR1 is MGHRA and CDR2 is YSYEKL. This CDR3 is CASSQPDRGHQPQHF. CDR3 DNA: TGCGCCAGCAGCCAACCGGACAGGGGGCATCAGCCCCAGCATTTT.

The chain links TRBV5-1 to TRBJ2-7; 9 bases are a match to TRBD2. The junction had 6 bases not matched to a gene; V was cut back by 4 bases and J by 1 base. Germline CDR1 is SGHRS and CDR2 is YFSETQ. This CDR3 contains 15 residues. The CDR3 region has the DNA TGCGCCAGCAGCATGGAACTAGCGGGTTCCTACGAGCAGTACTTC. Its protein is CASSMELAGSYEQYF.

J is TRBJ1-1 and V is TRBV2; the match to TRBD1 covers 8 bases. V was pared by 4 bases and J by 5 bases, with 6 bases of the junction left unmatched. Per germline, CDR1 SNHLY and CDR2 FYNNEI. This CDR3 has 14 amino acids. The CDR3 DNA follows: TGTGCCAGCAGTGTAGCCAGGGGGCAGACTGAAGCTTTCTTT. The encoded protein is CASSVARGQTEAFF.

The rearrangement uses TRBV5-8 and TRBJ1-3; a possible D gene is TRBD1 (5 bases). The V and J ends lost 0 bases and 0 bases respectively, with 19 bases between them. The CDR3 sequence is 19 residues long. Germline-derived CDR1 and CDR2 are SGHTS and YDEGEE. The CDR3 reads CASSLVIGHRLSSGNTIYF. CDR3 DNA: TGTGCCAGCAGCTTGGTAATAGGACACCGTTTGAGCTCTGGAAACACCATATATTTT.

V gene TRBV27 combines with J gene TRBJ1-6; no reliable D call. Germline V gene lookup returns CDR1 MNHEY and CDR2 SMNVEV (reference sequence). The V gene lost 6 bases and the J gene lost 9 bases, with 15 bases spanning the gap. The length of the CDR3 is 14 residues. CDR3 loop: CASRLGLPPSPLHF. The CDR3 DNA is TGTGCCAGCAGGCTCGGACTCCCCCCTTCACCCCTCCACTTT.